A selection of T cell receptor beta chains follows, all from one sample in a study of OX40 agonist ivuxolimab in advanced cancers. The assay was immunoSEQ multiplex PCR, and TCRdb's table has in-frame clones only and misses some. The sample shows around 80,000 clones, around nine tenths of them seen only once. The sequences come from CD4+ or CD8+ T cells sorted from blood, collected in a trial of the OX40 agonist ivuxolimab. These receptor sequences come from an adult with an advanced solid tumor such as melanoma, head and neck, liver or kidney cancer. Each CDR3 is given with its conserved first and last residue. The D gene is left open where the match is weak. Only some rows state a clone size, as once, few, many or a class for expanded clones.

abundance	v_gene	d_gene	j_gene	CDR3nt	CDR3aa
-	TRBV7-8	-	TRBJ2-2	TGTGCCAGCAGCTTAAGCGAGGGTGCAAACACCGGGGAGCTGTTTTTT	CASSLSEGANTGELFF
-	TRBV18	-	TRBJ2-5	TGTGCCAGCTCACCTCGACCAGCAGGAGGTGTAGAGACCCAGTACTTC	CASSPRPAGGVETQYF
-	TRBV30	-	TRBJ1-4	TGTGCCTGGAGTGACCCGGGCCGCCTTATGAATGAAAAACTGTTTTTT	CAWSDPGRLMNEKLFF
few	TRBV2	-	TRBJ2-7	TGTGCCAGCAGCCCCGGGGCGGGTGATCTGGAGCAGTACTTC	CASSPGAGDLEQYF
-	TRBV5-4	TRBD1	TRBJ1-6	TGTGCCAGCAGCTTGGACAGGGGGAGTTCACCCCTCCACTTT	CASSLDRGSSPLHF
-	TRBV6-5	-	TRBJ2-5	TGTGCCAGCAGTTACTCGATGGTAGAGACCCAGTACTTC	CASSYSMVETQYF
-	TRBV2	-	TRBJ2-3	TGTGCCCGACAGTGGAGAAAGCAGTATTTT	CARQWRKQYF
-	TRBV19	TRBD2	TRBJ2-4	TGTGCCAGTAGCACGGGACTAGCGGGAGCGGTTTTGTACTTC	CASSTGLAGAVLYF
-	TRBV15	TRBD1	TRBJ2-7	TGTGCCACCAGCAGAGGGGAGACAGGGCACGAGCAGTACTTC	CATSRGETGHEQYF
-	TRBV6-5	-	TRBJ2-7	TGTGCCAGCGGCCCGCAGGCGTCCTACGAGCAGTACTTC	CASGPQASYEQYF